This entry lists 18 T cell receptor beta chains sequenced from one sample in a study of identical twins. MiXCR, applied by TCRdb to the 5' RACE reads, yields one record per CDR3 protein. The data hold about 190,000 distinct CDR3 sequences, with 15% to 20% observed a single time. These same data were also listed under a study on T cells expressing NK-cell markers.

The specimen sequenced was CD8+ T cells sorted from blood. The receptor source for this set is a woman younger than 35 in good health.

The CDR3 region has the DNA TGTGCCATCACCGGCCGGGACCGGGACAACACAGATACGCAGTATTTT. Protein: CAITGRDRDNTDTQYF. The chain uses TRBV10-3 and TRBJ2-3, with D perhaps TRBD1 (6 bases). The CDR3 runs to 16 residues. Germline V CDR1 and CDR2: ENHRY, SYGVKD. V was pared by 7 bases and J by 2 bases, with 19 bases between.

The chain employs TRBV9 and TRBJ2-2; D possibly corresponds to TRBD2 (7 bases). The CDR3 totals 18 residues. The germline V and J ends were trimmed by 2 bases and 5 bases, with 22 bases remaining between them. Germline-derived CDR1 and CDR2 are SGDLS and YYNGEE. Written as DNA, the CDR3 is TGTGCCAGCAGCGTCCAAGACTCCGGGGGGCTAAAAACCGGGGAGCTGTTTTTT. It translates to CASSVQDSGGLKTGELFF.

This clonotype was observed a handful of times. The chain uses TRBV7-8 and TRBJ2-3, with no clear D. Looked up from germline, CDR1 is SGHVS and CDR2 is FQNEAQ. Trimming removed 0 bases from V and 9 bases from J, with 13 bases in between. This CDR3 has 14 residues. CDR3 protein: CASSLASLPYTQYF. In nucleotides, the CDR3 is TGTGCCAGCAGCTTAGCGTCTTTACCTTACACGCAGTATTTT.

This clonotype was observed a handful of times. The chain has TRBV7-9 and TRBJ2-7; 9 bases line up with TRBD1. The germline CDR1 and CDR2 sequences are SEHNR and FQNEAQ (reference sequence). Trimming removed 4 bases from V and 4 bases from J; junction bases left unmatched: 5. The CDR3 spans 14 residues. CDR3 amino acids: CASSSQGARYEQYF. CDR3 bases: TGTGCCAGCAGCTCACAGGGGGCACGATACGAGCAGTACTTC.

The genes are TRBV27 and TRBJ2-3, with unresolved D. Germline CDR1 and CDR2: MNHEY and SMNVEV (reference sequence). The CDR3 is made up of 16 amino acids. Trimming shortened V by 3 bases and J by 2 bases, and 15 bases separated the two germline ends. CDR3 coding DNA: TGTGCCAGCAGTTTCTCCTCACATCCGAACACAGATACGCAGTATTTT. It encodes CASSFSSHPNTDTQYF.

This clonotype has more than one count but fewer than ten. This chain links TRBV12-3 or TRBV12-4 with TRBJ2-5; 7 nucleotides agree with TRBD2. CDR3 length: 13 amino acids. The V and J ends lost 6 bases and 1 base, in that order; junction bases with no gene match: 2. This CDR3 is CASRGGFQETQYF. In DNA form, the CDR3 reads TGTGCCAGCAGGGGGGGGTTCCAAGAGACCCAGTACTTC.

The chain joins TRBV9 to TRBJ2-5; 8 positions match TRBD1. J lost 2 bases, V lost 2 bases, and 8 bases had no gene match. CDR1 is SGDLS and CDR2 is YYNGEE in the germline V gene. The CDR3 is 16 amino acids. The CDR3 loop is CASSVWDRREQETQYF. The CDR3 DNA follows: TGTGCCAGCAGCGTTTGGGACAGGAGGGAACAAGAGACCCAGTACTTC.

In this sample, this clonotype turned up many times. This chain uses TRBV7-7 with TRBJ2-5, with 7 bases identical to TRBD1. Germline CDR1 reads SSHAT; CDR2 reads FNYEAQ (reference sequence). The V segment lost 5 bases and the J segment 5 bases; nucleotides outside the gene matches: 5. The CDR3 spans 13 residues. In DNA form, the CDR3 reads TGTGCCAGCAGCCTGGGACAGTGGGAGACCCAGTACTTC. Protein: CASSLGQWETQYF.

This clonotype came up a few times. The V call is TRBV7-3, the J call TRBJ1-1, with 8 positions matching TRBD1. Germline V gene data show CDR1 as SGHTA and CDR2 as FQGTGA. Trimming took 5 bases from V and 1 from J; bases not matched to a gene: 6. This CDR3 is built from 15 residues. The CDR3 DNA follows: TGTGCCAGCAGCCCACTGACAGGGGAGAACACTGAAGCTTTCTTT. Translation: CASSPLTGENTEAFF.

The J gene is TRBJ2-7, the V gene TRBV5-1; D gene ambiguous. The germline V and J ends were trimmed by 3 bases and 2 bases, with 15 bases remaining between them. This CDR3 comprises 15 residues. Germline values: CDR1 SGHRS, CDR2 YFSETQ. CDR3 coding DNA: TGCGCCAGCAGCTCGGCCCCGGCCCGTACCTACGAGCAGTACTTC. This gives the protein CASSSAPARTYEQYF.

Comment on this clonotype: This could be a read error, since a much larger clone is one nucleotide away. V gene TRBV20-1 combines with J gene TRBJ2-1; TRBD2 agrees at 9 bases. The CDR3 length is 14 residues. The V gene's germline CDR1 is DFQATT and CDR2 SNEGSKA (reference sequence). V shed 2 bases, J shed 6 bases, and the junction held 5 bases outside the gene matches. The CDR3 loop reads CSARWTSESNEQFF. For the CDR3, the DNA is TGCAGTGCTAGATGGACTAGCGAGTCCAATGAGCAGTTCTTC.

The rearrangement links TRBV12-3 or TRBV12-4 to TRBJ1-2; the D gene is possibly TRBD1 (6 bases). The CDR3 covers 15 residues. V was cut by 6 bases and J by 4 bases, with 18 bases left in between. The chain's CDR3 is CASSPNRVLGYGYTF. CDR3 DNA sequence: TGTGCCAGCAGCCCCAACAGGGTATTGGGCTATGGCTACACCTTC.

The chain links TRBV5-4 to TRBJ2-2, with D perhaps matching TRBD1 (6 bases). Per the germline V gene, CDR1 is SGHNT and CDR2 is YYREEE (reference sequence). There are 14 residues in the CDR3. Trimming removed 3 bases at V and 7 bases at J, with 13 bases between. CDR3 sequence reads: CASSSSGVGGELFF. The CDR3, as DNA: TGTGCCAGCAGCTCATCAGGGGTTGGCGGGGAGCTGTTTTTT.

On this clonotype itself: The junction and the germline gene differ at one end; a read error may be behind it. The rearrangement links TRBV7-2 to TRBJ2-7; the match to TRBD2 covers 11 bases. CDR1 is SGHTA, CDR2 FQGNSA, per germline. CDR3 length equals 14 residues. The CDR3 DNA follows: TGTGCCAGCAGCCTAGCGGGGGGCCAGTACGAGCAGTACTTC. This translates into CASSLAGGQYEQYF.

The chain links TRBV7-9 to TRBJ2-7, with D unresolved. Deletions cut 5 bases from V and 4 bases from J, with 12 bases between. The germline V gene encodes CDR1 SEHNR and CDR2 FQNEAQ (reference sequence). The CDR3 runs 13 residues. CDR3 nucleotide sequence: TGTGCCAGCAGCCTAACGACTGGGTACGAGCAGTACTTC. This translates into CASSLTTGYEQYF.

At least ten counts were recorded for this clonotype. The V and J genes are TRBV9 and TRBJ2-2; D call uncertain. Trimming took off 7 bases at V and 6 bases at J, with 10 bases between the two ends. Germline V lookup: CDR1 SGDLS, CDR2 YYNGEE. The CDR3 covers 12 residues. CDR3 region: CASSVGSGELFF. The CDR3 DNA reads as TGTGCCAGCTCTGTGGGGTCCGGGGAGCTGTTTTTT. The whole variable domain, filled in from reference TRBV9 and TRBJ2-2, reads DSGVTQTPKHLITATGQRVTLRCSPRSGDLSVYWYQQSLDQGLQFLIQYYNGEERAKGNILERFSAQQFPDLHSELNLSSLELGDSALYFCASSVGSGELFFGEGSRLTVL.

This clonotype was counted at least ten times. This chain connects TRBV11-2 to TRBJ1-1, with D uncertain. The CDR3 has 12 residues. V was shortened by 7 bases and J by 0 bases, with 6 bases between the two germline ends. CDR1 is SGHAT, CDR2 FQNNGV, per germline. The CDR3 reads CASNIMNTEAFF. The CDR3 DNA sequence: TGTGCCAGCAACATCATGAACACTGAAGCTTTCTTT.

The rearrangement links TRBV9 to TRBJ2-1; 8 bases fit TRBD2. Germline loops: CDR1 SGDLS, CDR2 YYNGEE. V lost 1 base, J lost 7 bases, and 4 bases stayed unmatched. The CDR3 has 14 amino acids. The CDR3 sequence: CASSVKRERNEQFF. The CDR3 DNA is TGTGCCAGCAGCGTAAAGCGGGAGCGGAATGAGCAGTTCTTC.